This T cell receptor (beta chain) is from a study of shared clonotypes between healthy human individuals. The V and J ends lost 3 bases and 0 bases respectively, with 9 bases between them. This CDR3 has 14 residues. Germline V gene sequence: CDR1 SGHKS, CDR2 YYEKEE (reference sequence). Every subset had its genomic DNA shared out evenly among several immunoSEQ plates. This table comes from immunoSEQ multiplex PCR, and its TCRdb copy is limited to in-frame clones, with some not included. The sample lists roughly 550,000 clones; 95% to 96% were seen once. Naive CD8 cells, CD45RO-negative and positively selected for CCR7, excluded terminally differentiated effector memory CD45RA+ cells.

Material for sequencing was naive CD8+ T cells sorted from blood. The chain carries TRBV5-5 and TRBJ1-1; no firm D call. This sequence originates from a woman aged 25 to 39 in good health. The CDR3 sequence is CASSSPEMNTEAFF. DNA of the CDR3: TGTGCCAGCAGCTCCCCGGAAATGAACACTGAAGCTTTCTTT.